This entry lists 21 T cell receptor beta chains sequenced from one sample in a study of T cells in Graves' hyperthyroidism and ophthalmopathy. TCR beta CDR3 regions were amplified from RNA transcripts. HTBI primers drove first-round RT-PCR of the TCR CDR3. TCRdb re-called the multiplex PCR reads through MiXCR, storing one row per CDR3 protein. The table shows 450,000 to 700,000 distinct CDR3 sequences, with about 43% occurring only once. What was sequenced was peripheral blood or thyroid tissue (not recorded which). These receptors came from a woman aged 18-35 years with Graves' hyperthyroidism.

As to this clonotype: This clone may be a read error of a much larger clone one base away. The chain uses TRBV6-5 and TRBJ2-7; D possibly corresponds to TRBD2 (5 bases). Germline CDR1 and CDR2: MNHEY and SVGAGI. V was cut by 3 bases and J by 5 bases, with 17 bases left in between. This CDR3 has 15 amino acids. CDR3 region: CASSYVGSTAHEQYF. CDR3 DNA: TGTGCCAGCAGTTATGTAGGGAGTACGGCCCACGAGCAGTACTTC.

The chain links TRBV29-1 to TRBJ2-1, with D possibly TRBD2 on 5 matching bases. Germline CDR1 and CDR2: SQVTM and ANQGSEA. V was shortened by 7 bases and J by 4 bases, with 11 bases between the two germline ends. The CDR3 has 12 amino acids. This CDR3 is CSDIALYNEQFF. The DNA for the CDR3 is TGCAGCGATATAGCGCTGTACAATGAGCAGTTCTTC.

This chain uses TRBV15 with TRBJ1-5, with 11 positions matching TRBD1. CDR3 length equals 17 residues. Trimming cost V 0 bases and J 5 bases; bases outside gene matches: 6. Germline CDR1 LNHNV, CDR2 YYDKDF (reference sequence). The CDR3 DNA sequence: TGTGCCACCAGCAGAGATCGAGGGGACAGGGGGGATCAGCCCCAGCATTTT. Translating it yields CATSRDRGDRGDQPQHF.

This clonotype was picked up many times. This chain uses TRBV2 with TRBJ1-6; D is perhaps TRBD1 (6 bases). The CDR3 totals 18 residues. From germline, CDR1 is SNHLY and CDR2 FYNNEI. The ends were cut back, 4 bases at V and 0 bases at J, with 16 bases in the middle. The CDR3 spells CASSAYSGHSSYNSPLHF. CDR3 DNA sequence: TGTGCCAGCAGTGCTTATTCGGGACATAGCTCCTATAATTCACCCCTCCACTTT.

In this sample, this clonotype turned up many times. The CDR3 bases are TGTGCCAGCAGCAGGCCGGGACAGGGAGGTGAAAAACTGTTTTTT. It encodes CASSRPGQGGEKLFF. This chain joins TRBV7-9 and TRBJ1-4; 9 nucleotides match TRBD1. The CDR3 extends over 15 amino acids. In germline, CDR1 is SEHNR, CDR2 FQNEAQ (reference sequence). V shed 5 bases and J 7 bases; nucleotides not matched to a gene: 8.

The rearrangement joins TRBV4-1 to TRBJ1-1; perhaps TRBD1 as D (5 bases). Trimming took 8 bases from V and 0 from J, leaving 22 bases between them. Germline V lookup: CDR1 MGHRA, CDR2 YSYEKL. The CDR3 sequence is 17 residues long. The CDR3 DNA sequence: TGCGCCAGCGCATATCGGTCCGGGGGGATCATGAACACTGAAGCTTTCTTT. Translating gives CASAYRSGGIMNTEAFF.

Concerning this clonotype: Possible read error: a much larger clone is one base away. The chain combines TRBV12-3 or TRBV12-4 with TRBJ2-5, with D unresolved. CDR3 length: 14 residues. The V end was cut by 4 bases, the J end by 5 bases, with 14 bases between. The CDR3 bases are TGTGCCAGCAGTTCATTGTCAGATAGGGAGACCCAGTACTTC. This gives the protein CASSSLSDRETQYF.

V gene TRBV29-1 combines with J gene TRBJ2-5, with TRBD2 identical over 9 bases. V dropped 4 bases and J dropped 5; count of bases not matched to a gene: 11. This CDR3 comprises 15 residues. Per the germline V gene, CDR1 is SQVTM and CDR2 is ANQGSEA. The CDR3 region has the DNA TGCAGCGTTGGGGGGGGTAGCGGGAGTAACGAGACCCAGTACTTC. It is translated as CSVGGGSGSNETQYF.

The J gene is TRBJ1-3, the V gene TRBV7-2; TRBD1 agrees at 10 bases. CDR1 and CDR2 (germline): SGHTA, FQGNSA. Unmatched junction bases numbered 13, after V lost 9 bases and J lost 8 bases. The CDR3 has 15 residues. The CDR3 sequence is CASSVDRGRGYTIYF. CDR3 nucleotide sequence: TGTGCCAGTAGTGTTGACAGGGGGCGCGGCTACACCATATATTTT.

This clonotype appeared many times. The rearrangement uses TRBV6-6 and TRBJ2-5; D remains ambiguous. Between the trimmed V and J ends, which lost 2 bases and 4 bases, there was a span of 8 bases. CDR1 MNHNY and CDR2 SVGAGI come from the germline V gene (reference sequence). CDR3 length equals 13 residues. Written as DNA, the CDR3 is TGTGCCAGCAGTTACGGCTACCGAGAGACCCAGTACTTC. This encodes CASSYGYRETQYF.

This clonotype was recorded once. CDR3 protein: CASSQGGRAGTQYF. CDR3 in DNA: TGTGCCAGCTCCCAAGGCGGGAGGGCCGGGACCCAGTACTTC. The chain combines TRBV7-7 with TRBJ2-5; 9 nucleotides line up with TRBD2. Germline V gene data show CDR1 as SSHAT and CDR2 as FNYEAQ (reference sequence). The ends lost 8 bases at V and 7 bases at J; junction bases unmatched: 11. The CDR3 loop spans 14 amino acids.

This clonotype was observed a handful of times. This may be a read error, as it is one base from a much larger clone. V is TRBV7-2 and J is TRBJ2-7; no definite D call. The CDR3 is made up of 11 amino acids. V was trimmed by 1 base and J by 7 bases, leaving 5 bases between them. Germline lookup yields CDR1 SGHTA and CDR2 FQGNSA. The CDR3 region is CASSLVNEQYF. CDR3 DNA sequence: TGTGCCAGCAGCTTAGTCAATGAGCAGTACTTC.

The chain couples TRBV14 to TRBJ1-2; D call uncertain. Germline V gene data show CDR1 as SGHDN and CDR2 as FVKESK. This CDR3 is built from 14 residues. The V gene lost 2 bases and the J gene lost 5 bases, with 12 bases spanning the gap. CDR3 DNA: TGTGCCAGCAGCCAACGTGGGGAGCAGTATGGCTACACCTTC. Protein sequence: CASSQRGEQYGYTF.

This clonotype appeared many times. This chain joins TRBV10-3 and TRBJ1-2; no definite D call. The CDR3 totals 13 residues. Germline V gene lookup returns CDR1 ENHRY and CDR2 SYGVKD. Trimming left V 3 bases short and J 2 bases short, with 7 bases between. The CDR3 DNA reads TGTGCCATCAGTGATACAGAGAACTATGGCTACACCTTC. This gives the protein CAISDTENYGYTF.

A word on this clonotype: The junction does not match germline at one end; this may be a read error. CDR3 amino acids: CATSDSYFDRLAGYNEQFF. CDR3 bases: TGTGCCACCAGTGATTCCTACTTCGACCGACTAGCGGGGTACAATGAGCAGTTTTTT. This chain joins TRBV24-1 and TRBJ2-2; 11 bases align to TRBD2. The CDR3 has 19 residues. Germline V CDR1 and CDR2: KGHDR, SFDVKD.

This chain connects TRBV5-1 to TRBJ2-5, with 10 positions matching TRBD1. The V and J ends lost 5 bases and 4 bases, in that order; junction bases with no gene match: 5. The CDR3 loop spans 14 amino acids. Germline values: CDR1 SGHRS, CDR2 YFSETQ. The CDR3: CASRPGTGAETQYF. The DNA of the CDR3 is TGCGCCAGCAGACCAGGGACAGGGGCAGAGACCCAGTACTTC.

This clonotype was seen repeatedly, ten times or more. The CDR3 here is CASWDSNSPLHF. The CDR3 nucleotides read TGTGCCAGTTGGGACAGTAATTCACCCCTCCACTTT. This rearrangement joins TRBV2 to TRBJ1-6; TRBD1 matches 7 bases. The ends lost 9 bases at V and 6 bases at J; junction bases unmatched: 2. The CDR3 has 12 amino acids. The germline V gene encodes CDR1 SNHLY and CDR2 FYNNEI.

V is TRBV7-8 and J is TRBJ2-3, with TRBD2 matching 7 bases. V lost 2 bases and J lost 4; bases outside the gene matches: 6. The CDR3 is 15 amino acids. The germline CDR1 and CDR2 sequences are SGHVS and FQNEAQ. DNA of the CDR3: TGTGCCAGCAGCTTAAGGGAGGGCGGTGCAGATACGCAGTATTTT. It specifies CASSLREGGADTQYF.

The CDR3 nucleotides read TGTGCCAGCAGCGAGGGACTAGCGGAGAGCTACGAGCATTTT. It specifies CASSEGLAESYEHF. This chain connects TRBV7-2 to TRBJ1-5, with D tentatively TRBD1 (5 bases). The germline gives CDR1 SGHTA, CDR2 FQGNSA. Deletions cut 5 bases from V and 14 bases from J, with 22 bases between. The CDR3 spans 14 residues.

This clonotype has just one count. The genes are TRBV5-1 and TRBJ2-5, with D tentatively TRBD1 (5 bases). The germline CDR1 and CDR2 sequences are SGHRS and YFSETQ. The CDR3 covers 15 residues. The ends were cut back, 0 bases at V and 1 base at J, with 10 bases in the middle. CDR3 DNA: TGCGCCAGCAGCTTGGAAGGGGTTGGCCAAGAGACCCAGTACTTC. Residues: CASSLEGVGQETQYF.

The CDR3 coding sequence is TGTGCCAGTAAGGGGGAAACCGGGACTAGCGGTAATGGGCTAGATACGCAGTATTTT. This sequence encodes CASKGETGTSGNGLDTQYF. The chain combines TRBV19 with TRBJ2-3, with TRBD2 matching 11 bases. The length of the CDR3 is 19 residues. J gave up 5 bases and V 7 bases, and 20 bases lay outside the gene matches. Germline V CDR1 and CDR2: LNHDA, SQIVND (reference sequence).